The subject of this entry is one T cell receptor beta chain. The record originates from a study of blood T cell repertoires in COVID-19. Original handling: Scientists estimated how many nucleated cells there were by amplifying reference gene primers. TCRdb's table, derived via immunoSEQ multiplex PCR, lists solely in-frame clones and lacks some. D and trimming come from the DNA, and the V and J calls and clone size come from that table. The repertoire holds 40,000 to 50,000 clones, with about 85% as singletons. The germline V gene has CDR1 WSHSY and CDR2 SAAADI. J lost 3 bases, V lost 5 bases, and 6 bases had no gene match. This CDR3 has 15 residues.

The V gene is TRBV10-2, the J gene TRBJ2-1; 8 nucleotides align to TRBD2. The sequencing sample was made of peripheral blood. This sequence was found in a man in his sixties with acute or convalescent COVID-19. Written as DNA, the CDR3 is TGCGCCAGCAGTAACCCGGGACTAGACTACAATGAGCAGTTCTTC. It specifies CASSNPGLDYNEQFF.